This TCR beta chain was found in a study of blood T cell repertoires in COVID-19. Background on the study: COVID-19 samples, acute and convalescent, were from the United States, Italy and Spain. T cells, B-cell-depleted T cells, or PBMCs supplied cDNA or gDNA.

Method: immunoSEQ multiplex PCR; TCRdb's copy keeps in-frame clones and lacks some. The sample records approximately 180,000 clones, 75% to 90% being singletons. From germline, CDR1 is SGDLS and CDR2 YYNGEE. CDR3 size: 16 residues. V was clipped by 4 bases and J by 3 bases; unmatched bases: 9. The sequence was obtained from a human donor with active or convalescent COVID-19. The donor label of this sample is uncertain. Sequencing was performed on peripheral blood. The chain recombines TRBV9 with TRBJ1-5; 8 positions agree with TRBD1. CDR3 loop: CASSPGQGSLNQPQHF. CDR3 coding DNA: TGTGCCAGCAGCCCCGGACAGGGCAGCCTCAATCAGCCCCAGCATTTT.